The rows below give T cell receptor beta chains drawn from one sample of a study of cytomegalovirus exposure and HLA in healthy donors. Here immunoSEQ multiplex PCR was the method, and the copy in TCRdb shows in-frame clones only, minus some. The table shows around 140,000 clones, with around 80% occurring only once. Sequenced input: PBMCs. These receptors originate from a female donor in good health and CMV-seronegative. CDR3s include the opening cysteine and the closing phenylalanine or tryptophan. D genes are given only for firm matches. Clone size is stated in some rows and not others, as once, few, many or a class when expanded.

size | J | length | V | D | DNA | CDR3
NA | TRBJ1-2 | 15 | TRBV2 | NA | TGTGCCAGCAGTCAGTTGACAGGATCTCGATATGGCTACACCTTC | CASSQLTGSRYGYTF
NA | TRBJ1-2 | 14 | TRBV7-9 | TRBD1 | TGTGCCAGCAGCGTGCATCGGACAGGAGGTGGCTACACCTTC | CASSVHRTGGGYTF
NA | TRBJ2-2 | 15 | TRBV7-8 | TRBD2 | TGTGCCAGCAGCCTATATGGGGGGGTCACCGGGGAGCTGTTTTTT | CASSLYGGVTGELFF
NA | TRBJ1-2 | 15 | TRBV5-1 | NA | TGCGCCAGCAGCTTGGGCCCGCACCAAAGGGGTGGCTACACCTTC | CASSLGPHQRGGYTF
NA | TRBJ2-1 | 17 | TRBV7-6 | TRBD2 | TGTGCCAGCAGCTTGGGACTAGCGGGGGGGCCCCAGAATGAGCAGTTCTTC | CASSLGLAGGPQNEQFF
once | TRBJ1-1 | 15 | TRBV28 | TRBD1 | TGTGCCAGCAGCCAGAGACAGGGCTGGGGGACTGAAGCTTTCTTT | CASSQRQGWGTEAFF
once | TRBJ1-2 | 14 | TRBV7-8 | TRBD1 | TGTGCCAGCAGCCCGGGACAGGCTAACTATGGCTACACCTTC | CASSPGQANYGYTF
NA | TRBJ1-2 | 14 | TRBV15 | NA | TGTGCCACCAGCAGAGAACGTACTATCTATGGCTACACCTTC | CATSRERTIYGYTF
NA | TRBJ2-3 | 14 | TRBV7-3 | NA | TGTGCCAGCAGCACCGGGATAAACACAGATACGCAGTATTTT | CASSTGINTDTQYF
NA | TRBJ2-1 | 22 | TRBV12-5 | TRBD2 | TGTGCTAGTGGTTTTAATCCCCTGGGACAGGGTACTAGCGGGAGCTCCTACAATGAGCAGTTCTTC | CASGFNPLGQGTSGSSYNEQFF
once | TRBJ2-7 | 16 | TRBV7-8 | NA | TGTGCCAGCAGTATCGAGGGGGGGCGATCCTCCTACGAGCAGTACTTC | CASSIEGGRSSYEQYF
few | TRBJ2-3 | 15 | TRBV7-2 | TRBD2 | TGTGCCAGCAGCAATTTGGCGGGGGGGCCAGATACGCAGTATTTT | CASSNLAGGPDTQYF
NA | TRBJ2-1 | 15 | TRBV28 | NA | TGTGCCAGCACGCAGGGGTTTCCTTACTACAATGAGCAGTTCTTC | CASTQGFPYYNEQFF
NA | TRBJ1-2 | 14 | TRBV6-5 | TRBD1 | TGTGCCAGCAGTCGAAGACAGGGGAACTATGGCTACACCTTC | CASSRRQGNYGYTF
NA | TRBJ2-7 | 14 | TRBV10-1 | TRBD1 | TGCGCCAGCAAGGACAGGGGAAGGACCTACGAGCAGTACTTC | CASKDRGRTYEQYF
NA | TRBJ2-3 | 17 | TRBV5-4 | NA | TGTGCCAGCAGCTTGAACCTCCCCACAGACACTACAGATACGCAGTATTTT | CASSLNLPTDTTDTQYF
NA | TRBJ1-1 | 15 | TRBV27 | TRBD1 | TGTGCCAGCAGTTCGAATCCAGGGGGCGGCACTGAAGCTTTCTTT | CASSSNPGGGTEAFF
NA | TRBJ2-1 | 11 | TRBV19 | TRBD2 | TGTGCCAGCGGCGGGGGGCACGAGCAGTTCTTC | CASGGGHEQFF
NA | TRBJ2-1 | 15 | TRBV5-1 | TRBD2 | TGCGCCAGCAGCGACGGGGGGAGCTCCTACAATGAGCAGTTCTTC | CASSDGGSSYNEQFF
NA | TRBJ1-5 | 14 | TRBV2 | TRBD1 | TGTGCCAGCAGGCTGACAGGGGCCGATCAGCCCCAGCATTTT | CASRLTGADQPQHF
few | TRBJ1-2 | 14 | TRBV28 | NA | TGTGCCAGCAGCTTCGGTTCTACTAACTATGGCTACACCTTC | CASSFGSTNYGYTF
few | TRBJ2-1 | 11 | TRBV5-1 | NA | TGCGCCAGCGGTCGAGGGAATGAGCAGTTCTTC | CASGRGNEQFF
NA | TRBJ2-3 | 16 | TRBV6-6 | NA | TGTGCCAGCAGTTACTCGACAGCATCCAGGGCAGATACGCAGTATTTT | CASSYSTASRADTQYF
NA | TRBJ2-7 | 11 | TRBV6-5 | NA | TGTGCCAGTAGACAAAGCTACGAGCAGTACTTC | CASRQSYEQYF
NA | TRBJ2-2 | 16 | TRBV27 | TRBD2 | TGTGCCAGCAGTCTTCTAGCGGGAGTGAACACCGGGGAGCTGTTTTTT | CASSLLAGVNTGELFF
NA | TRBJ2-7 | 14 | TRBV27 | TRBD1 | TGTGCCAGCAGTACCGGACAGGGGGCTTGGGAGCAGTACTTC | CASSTGQGAWEQYF
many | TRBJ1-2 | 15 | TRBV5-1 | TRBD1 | TGCGCCAGCAGCTTGACAGGGGGCACTGCGGCGGGCTACACCTTC | CASSLTGGTAAGYTF
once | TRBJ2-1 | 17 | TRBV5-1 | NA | TGCGCCAGCAGCTACCAAAACCCGGGACTTACCCACATTGAGCAGTTCTTC | CASSYQNPGLTHIEQFF
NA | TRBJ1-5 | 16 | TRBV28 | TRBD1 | TGTGCCAGCGTCCCCAGACAGGGCGTTTTGTATCAGCCCCAGCATTTT | CASVPRQGVLYQPQHF
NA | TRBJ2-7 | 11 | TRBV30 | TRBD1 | TGTGCCTGGGGGACAGGGGTAATGCAGTACTTC | CAWGTGVMQYF
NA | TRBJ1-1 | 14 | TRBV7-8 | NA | TGTGCCAGCAGCTTAATGGGGGAGGGCGCTGAAGCTTTCTTT | CASSLMGEGAEAFF
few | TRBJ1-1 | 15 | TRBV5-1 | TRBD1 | TGCGCCAGCAGCCTATCGACAGGGCCGAACACTGAAGCTTTCTTT | CASSLSTGPNTEAFF
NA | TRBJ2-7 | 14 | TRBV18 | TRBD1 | TGTGCCAGCTCAGCACGACAGGGGGGTTACGAGCAGTACTTC | CASSARQGGYEQYF
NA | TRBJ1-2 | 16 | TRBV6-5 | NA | TGTGCCAGCAGTTATACCCGAAGTAGGGGGAACTATGGCTACACCTTC | CASSYTRSRGNYGYTF
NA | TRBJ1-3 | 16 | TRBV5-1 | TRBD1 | TGCGCCAGCAGCTTGGCCGGGGGACAGGGTGGAAACACCATATATTTT | CASSLAGGQGGNTIYF
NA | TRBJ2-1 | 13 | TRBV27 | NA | TGTGCCAGCAGTTACTCCTCCTACAATGAGCAGTTCTTC | CASSYSSYNEQFF
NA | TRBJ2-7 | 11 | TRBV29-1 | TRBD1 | TGCAGCGCCGGACAGGGAAGCGAGCAGTACTTC | CSAGQGSEQYF
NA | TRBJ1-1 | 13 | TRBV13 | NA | TGTGCCAGCAGCGCCGACAGGAACACTGAAGCTTTCTTT | CASSADRNTEAFF
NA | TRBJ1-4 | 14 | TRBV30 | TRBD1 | TGTGCCTGGAGTGGGGGGACAGCTGATGAAAAACTGTTTTTT | CAWSGGTADEKLFF
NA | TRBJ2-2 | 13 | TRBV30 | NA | TGTGCCTGGAGTGGGACTCTGCGCGGGGAGCTGTTTTTT | CAWSGTLRGELFF
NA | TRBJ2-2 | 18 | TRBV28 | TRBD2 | TGTGCCAGCAGTTCCACGCTTTGGACTAGCGGTAACACCGGGGAGCTGTTTTTT | CASSSTLWTSGNTGELFF
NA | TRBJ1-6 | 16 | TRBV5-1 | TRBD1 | TGCGCCAGCAGGACAGGGGCCCCCTTATATAATTCACCCCTCCACTTT | CASRTGAPLYNSPLHF
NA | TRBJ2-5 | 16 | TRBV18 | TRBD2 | TGTGCCAGCTCACCGGTCAGCGGGATCCCGGTGGAGACCCAGTACTTC | CASSPVSGIPVETQYF
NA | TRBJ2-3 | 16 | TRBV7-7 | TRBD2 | TGTGCTAGCAGCCCGGGACTAGCGGGAGGCACAGATACGCAGTATTTT | CASSPGLAGGTDTQYF
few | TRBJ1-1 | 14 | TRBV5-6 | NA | TGTGCCAGCAGCTTGCAGGGGCTAAATTCTGAAGCTTTCTTT | CASSLQGLNSEAFF
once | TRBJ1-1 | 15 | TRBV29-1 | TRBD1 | TGCAGCGTTGAAGCTCAGGGGGCCCCATCCACTGAAGCTTTCTTT | CSVEAQGAPSTEAFF
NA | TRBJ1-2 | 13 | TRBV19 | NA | TGTGCCAGTAGCCTACGGCAGGCCTATGGCTACACCTTC | CASSLRQAYGYTF
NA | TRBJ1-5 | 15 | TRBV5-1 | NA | TGCGCCAGCAGCCTTACAGGGATTCCTAATCAGCCCCAGCATTTT | CASSLTGIPNQPQHF
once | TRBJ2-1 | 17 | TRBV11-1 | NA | TGTGCCAGCAGCTTAGAAGGGACTGTGTGGAGGGCGAATGAGCAGTTCTTC | CASSLEGTVWRANEQFF
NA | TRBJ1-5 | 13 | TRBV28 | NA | TGTGCCAGCATGAGGGTCATCGGTCAGCCCCAGCATTTT | CASMRVIGQPQHF
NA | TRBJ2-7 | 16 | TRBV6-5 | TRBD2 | TGTGCCAGCAGTTATCAGAGCGGGGCAGCCCCCTACGAGCAGTACTTC | CASSYQSGAAPYEQYF
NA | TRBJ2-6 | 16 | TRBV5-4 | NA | TGTGCCAGCAGGGCCCCCTCAGGTAAGGGGGCCAACGTCCTGACTTTC | CASRAPSGKGANVLTF
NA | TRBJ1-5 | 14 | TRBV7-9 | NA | TGTGCCAGCAGCACCCAAGGGGTGGGTCAGCCCCAGCATTTT | CASSTQGVGQPQHF
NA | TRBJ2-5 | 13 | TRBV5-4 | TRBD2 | TGTGCCAGCGGAGCGGGATCTCAAGAGACCCAGTACTTC | CASGAGSQETQYF
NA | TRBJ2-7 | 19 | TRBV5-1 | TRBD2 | TGCGCCAGCAGCTTGACCACAGGGAGTTTGGCGGGAGGTATCTACGAGCAGTACTTC | CASSLTTGSLAGGIYEQYF
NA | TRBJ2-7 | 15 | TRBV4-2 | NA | TGTGCCAGCAGCCAGGAGGAGGGACAGTCCTACGAGCAGTACTTC | CASSQEEGQSYEQYF
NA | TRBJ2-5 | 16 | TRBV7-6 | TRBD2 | TGTGCCAGCAGCAAGCGACTAGCGGGAGCTGGTGAGACCCAGTACTTC | CASSKRLAGAGETQYF
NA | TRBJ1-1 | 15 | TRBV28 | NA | TGTGCCAGCAGTTTAGGGGCCCCCCAAAACACTGAAGCTTTCTTT | CASSLGAPQNTEAFF
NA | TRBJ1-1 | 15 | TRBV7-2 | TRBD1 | TGTGCCAGCAGCACCGAGGACAGGAGAAACACTGAAGCTTTCTTT | CASSTEDRRNTEAFF